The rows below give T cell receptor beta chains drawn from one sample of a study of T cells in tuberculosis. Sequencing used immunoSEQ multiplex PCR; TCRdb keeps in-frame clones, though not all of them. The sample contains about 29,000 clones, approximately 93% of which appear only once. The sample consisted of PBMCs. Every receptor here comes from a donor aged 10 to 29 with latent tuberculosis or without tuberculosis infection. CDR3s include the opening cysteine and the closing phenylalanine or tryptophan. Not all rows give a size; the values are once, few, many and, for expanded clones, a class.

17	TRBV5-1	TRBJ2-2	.	CASRNEQGYANTGELFF
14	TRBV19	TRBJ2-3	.	CASSRETRADTQYF
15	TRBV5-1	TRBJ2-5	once	CASSLGTVRGETQYF
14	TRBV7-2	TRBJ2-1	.	CASSPKTGHNEQFF
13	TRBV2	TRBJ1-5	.	CASSRDRDQPQHF
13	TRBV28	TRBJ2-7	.	CASSPQGGYEQYF
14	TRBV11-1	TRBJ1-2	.	CASSLGGVNYGYTF
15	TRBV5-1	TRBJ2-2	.	CASSLAGLGTGELFF
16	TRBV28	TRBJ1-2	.	CASIHGQGVELGGYTF
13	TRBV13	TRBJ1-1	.	CASSFRGIDEAFF
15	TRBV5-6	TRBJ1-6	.	CASSLVDRVNSPLHF
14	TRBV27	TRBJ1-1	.	CASRSPLDRSEAFF
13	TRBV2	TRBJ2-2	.	CASKRLNTGELFF
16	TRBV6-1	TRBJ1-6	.	CASSASTGRYNSPLHF
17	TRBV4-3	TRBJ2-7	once	CASSQQTSGQGSYEQYF
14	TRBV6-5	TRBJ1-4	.	CASKGALASEKLFF
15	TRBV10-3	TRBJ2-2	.	CAISPVRGATGELFF
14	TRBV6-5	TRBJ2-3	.	CASSYHSTTDTQYF
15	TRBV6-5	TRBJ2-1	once	CASQVPGQGYNEQFF
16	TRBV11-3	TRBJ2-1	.	CASSLDTGKPGNEQFF
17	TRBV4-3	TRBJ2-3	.	CASSQDLVRLSTDTQYF
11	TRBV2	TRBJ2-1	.	CAGQSYNEQFF
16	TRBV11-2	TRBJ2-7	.	CASSLDLGGFVHEQYF
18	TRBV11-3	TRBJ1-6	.	CASSLTKGAGSHNSPLHF
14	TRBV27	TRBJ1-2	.	CASSLSRGGYGYTF
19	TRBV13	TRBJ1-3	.	CASSFPITRGTGSGNTIYF
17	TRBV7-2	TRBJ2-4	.	CASSLRPGVSAKNIQYF
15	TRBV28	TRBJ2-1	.	CASSLIRVSYNEQFF
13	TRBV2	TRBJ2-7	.	CASTGTGTGEQYF
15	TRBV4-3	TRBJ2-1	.	CASSLERGGPNEQFF
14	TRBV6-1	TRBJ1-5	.	CASSSGGSLQPQHF
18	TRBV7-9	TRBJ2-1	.	CASSLAPMWLGTYNEQFF
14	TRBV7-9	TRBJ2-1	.	CASSLPGGGGEQFF
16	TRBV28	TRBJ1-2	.	CASTPPGTGWEYGYTF
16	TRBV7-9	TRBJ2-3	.	CASSPFSGGLGDTQYF
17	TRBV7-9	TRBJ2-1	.	CASSPPLRDRQYNEQFF
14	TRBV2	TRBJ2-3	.	CASSALASADTQYF
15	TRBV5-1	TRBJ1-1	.	CASTEVGQGDTEAFF
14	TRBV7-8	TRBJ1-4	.	CASSSSGRAAKLFF
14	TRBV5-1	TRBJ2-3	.	CASSLGFEPDTQYF
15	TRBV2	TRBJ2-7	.	CASSEMAGRAYEQYF
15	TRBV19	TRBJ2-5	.	CASSIGQVVRETQYF
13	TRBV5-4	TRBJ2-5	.	CASSLDSKETQYF
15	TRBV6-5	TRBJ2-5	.	CASSYFSGREETQYF
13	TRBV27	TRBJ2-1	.	CASRVRGWNEQFF
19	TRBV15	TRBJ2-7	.	CATSRDPTSGAISSYEQYF
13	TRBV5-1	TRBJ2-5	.	CASSQGVQETQYF
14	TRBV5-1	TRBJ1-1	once	CASSLPSMNTEAFF
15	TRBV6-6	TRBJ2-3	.	CASSYQGQVADTQYF
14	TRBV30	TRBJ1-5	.	CAWGTGALNQPQHF
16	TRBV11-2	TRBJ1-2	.	CASSLRSGGLNYGYTF
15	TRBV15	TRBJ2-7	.	CATSRGTVSSYEQYF
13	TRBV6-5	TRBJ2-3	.	CASSSTAKDTQYF
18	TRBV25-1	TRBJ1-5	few	CASSERSGRWGLSQPQHF
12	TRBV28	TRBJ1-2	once	CASRTGGGGYTF
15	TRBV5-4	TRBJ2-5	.	CASSLAGTTQGTQYF
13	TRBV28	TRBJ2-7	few	CATTRDRGIVQYF